The T cell receptor beta chain under discussion was sequenced for a study of shared clonotypes between healthy human individuals. TCRdb's table, derived via immunoSEQ multiplex PCR, lists solely in-frame clones and lacks some. The repertoire consists of roughly 2.1 million clones, with 90% to 95% occurring once and the leading ten covering 1.5% to 2%. Regarding the study as a whole: Naive CD4 clonotype sharing across several donors was approximately 5%.

V lost 4 bases and J lost 8; bases outside the gene matches: 10. CDR1 is SGHAT, CDR2 FQNNGV, per germline. The CDR3 sequence is 14 residues long. A word on this clone: Its antigen is currently unknown.

Naive CD8 cells comprised CD45RO-negative, CCR7-positively selected cells, excluding terminally differentiated effector memory CD45RA+ cells. The sequence was collected from a man aged 18 to 29 in good health. Some clones in this sample may be carry-over from other donors' samples. This chain uses TRBV11-2 with TRBJ1-2; 7 nucleotides agree with TRBD1. Input material: naive CD8+ T cells from PBMCs. CDR3 sequence: CASSSQYRGTGYTF. DNA for the CDR3: TGTGCCAGCAGCTCACAATACAGGGGTACCGGCTACACCTTC.